These 16 T cell receptor beta chains were all obtained from the same sample, sequenced in a study of CD8 T cells in Susac syndrome. An amount of RNA that ranged from about 0.45 to 1 ug was reverse transcribed with random hexamers. TCRdb used MiXCR to reprocess the immunoSEQ multiplex PCR reads, holding one entry per CDR3 protein. This sample yields 150,000 to 200,000 distinct CDR3 sequences, of which about 91% are seen a single time; around 0.085% belongs to the top ten. The sequenced sample was CD4+ T cells from PBMCs. All receptors come from a human donor with Susac syndrome.

This clonotype was observed once. The chain recombines TRBV30 with TRBJ1-4; D gene uncertain. The CDR3 covers 15 residues. CDR1 is GTSNPN and CDR2 is SVGIG in the germline V gene (reference sequence). The V end lost 1 base, the J end lost 4 bases, and 13 bases lay between the germline ends. The CDR3 coding sequence is TGTGCCTGGAGTGCAGATTCGAGGGTTAATGAAAAACTGTTTTTT. It encodes CAWSADSRVNEKLFF.

The chain is built from TRBV7-9 and TRBJ2-1; D is perhaps TRBD2 (6 bases). There are 13 residues in the CDR3. V was trimmed by 6 bases and J by 10 bases, leaving 16 bases between them. Germline assignment: CDR1 SEHNR and CDR2 FQNEAQ (reference sequence). The CDR3 is CASSPYPGREQFF. DNA of the CDR3: TGTGCCAGCAGTCCCTATCCCGGGAGAGAGCAGTTCTTC.

This sequence joins TRBV20-1 and TRBJ2-2, with 12 bases matching TRBD2. V shed 2 bases and J 6 bases; nucleotides not matched to a gene: 1. Germline loops: CDR1 DFQATT, CDR2 SNEGSKA (reference sequence). The CDR3 is made up of 14 amino acids. The CDR3 sequence is CSARSSGRAGELFF. The CDR3 DNA reads TGCAGTGCTAGATCTAGCGGGAGGGCCGGGGAGCTGTTTTTT.

This clonotype was seen only a few times. The chain has TRBV6-5 and TRBJ1-2; D may be TRBD1 (6 bases). From germline, CDR1 is MNHEY and CDR2 SVGAGI. CDR3 length equals 14 residues. Between the trimmed V and J ends, which lost 2 bases and 4 bases, there was a span of 11 bases. The CDR3 protein is CASSYASGAYGYTF. The CDR3 nucleotides are TGTGCCAGCAGTTACGCCTCGGGGGCCTATGGCTACACCTTC.

The chain uses TRBV11-2 and TRBJ1-6; a possible D gene is TRBD1 (6 bases). This CDR3 has 15 amino acids. V shed 0 bases and J shed 7 bases, with 10 bases lying between them. Germline V lookup: CDR1 SGHAT, CDR2 FQNNGV. CDR3 in amino acids: CASSLETGPNSPLHF. DNA of the CDR3: TGTGCCAGCAGCTTAGAGACAGGACCAAATTCACCCCTCCACTTT.

V is TRBV6-1 and J is TRBJ2-3; 8 bases are a match to TRBD2. The CDR3 loop spans 15 amino acids. Germline CDR1 MNHNS, CDR2 SASEGT. Trimming cost V 6 bases and J 0 bases; bases outside gene matches: 5. This CDR3 is CASSISGVSTDTQYF. CDR3 DNA: TGTGCCAGCAGCATTAGCGGGGTTAGCACAGATACGCAGTATTTT.

This rearrangement joins TRBV20-1 to TRBJ2-7, with TRBD2 matching 14 bases. Germline values: CDR1 DFQATT, CDR2 SNEGSKA (reference sequence). This CDR3 region has 18 residues. V was pared by 1 base and J by 3 bases, with 11 bases of the junction left unmatched. The CDR3 protein is CSARAYSGTSGRDYEQYF. The CDR3 nucleotides are TGCAGTGCTAGAGCCTACTCCGGGACTAGCGGGAGAGACTACGAGCAGTACTTC.

The chain links TRBV14 to TRBJ1-1; 8 bases map to TRBD1. This CDR3 region has 16 residues. CDR1 SGHDN and CDR2 FVKESK come from the germline V gene. V trimming: 4 bases; J trimming: 5 bases; junction bases outside the gene matches: 12. The CDR3 region is CASSPTLGQGGTEAFF. The DNA for the CDR3 is TGTGCCAGCAGCCCGACCCTCGGACAGGGTGGGACTGAAGCTTTCTTT.

The gene calls are TRBV28 and TRBJ2-7, with TRBD2 matching 10 bases. The trim removed 5 bases at V and 5 bases at J, leaving 12 bases unmatched. The CDR3 contains 16 residues. The V gene's germline CDR1 is MDHEN and CDR2 SYDVKM. CDR3 coding DNA: TGTGCCAGCAGTAGTCAACCTAGCGGGAGAATACACGAGCAGTACTTC. Translation gives CASSSQPSGRIHEQYF.

The gene calls are TRBV30 and TRBJ1-4, with D unresolved. Looked up from germline, CDR1 is GTSNPN and CDR2 is SVGIG (reference sequence). This CDR3 comprises 15 residues. V lost 1 base to trimming and J lost 0 bases, with 9 bases between them. In DNA form, the CDR3 reads TGTGCCTGGAGTGGCGGTTCTGCAACTAATGAAAAACTGTTTTTT. Residues: CAWSGGSATNEKLFF. The variable domain in full, with the rest retrieved from reference TRBV30 and TRBJ1-4, is SQTIHQWPATLVQPVGSPLSLECTVEGTSNPNLYWYRQAAGRGLQLLFYSVGIGQISSEVPQNLSASRPQDRQFILSSKKLLLSDSGFYLCAWSGGSATNEKLFFGSGTQLSVL.

This rearrangement joins TRBV12-5 to TRBJ1-3; 7 bases are shared with TRBD1. Trimming removed 9 bases from V and 2 bases from J; junction bases left unmatched: 1. The CDR3 is 12 amino acids. Looked up from germline, CDR1 is LGHNT and CDR2 is FRNRAP. The CDR3 bases are TGTGCTAGCGACAGGGCTGGAAACACCATATATTTT. Its translation is CASDRAGNTIYF.

This sequence joins TRBV5-1 and TRBJ1-1; D might be TRBD1 (5 bases). The CDR3 length is 13 residues. Deletions cut 4 bases from V and 4 bases from J, with 11 bases between. The germline V gene encodes CDR1 SGHRS and CDR2 YFSETQ. CDR3 nucleotide sequence: TGCGCCAGCAGCAAACGACAGTTCACTGAAGCTTTCTTT. Translation gives CASSKRQFTEAFF. Using reference TRBV5-1 and TRBJ1-1 for the parts outside the CDR3, the full variable domain is KAGVTQTPRYLIKTRGQQVTLSCSPISGHRSVSWYQQTPGQGLQFLFEYFSETQRNKGNFPGRFSGRQFSNSRSEMNVSTLELGDSALYLCASSKRQFTEAFFGQGTRLTVV.

There are a few counts of this clonotype. This chain links TRBV11-2 with TRBJ1-5; tentative D call: TRBD1 (6 bases). Germline V gene lookup returns CDR1 SGHAT and CDR2 FQNNGV. The CDR3 extends over 16 amino acids. Trimming pared 0 bases from V and 5 bases from J, leaving 14 bases between. CDR3 in amino acids: CASSLDVRGLDQPQHF. CDR3 DNA: TGTGCCAGCAGCTTAGATGTCAGGGGTTTGGATCAGCCCCAGCATTTT.

The chain is built from TRBV4-1 and TRBJ1-3; D possibly corresponds to TRBD1 (6 bases). Germline assignment: CDR1 MGHRA and CDR2 YSYEKL. V lost 0 bases, J lost 4 bases, and 13 bases lay in between. The CDR3 covers 16 residues. The CDR3 reads CASSQEPRGGGNTIYF. DNA for the CDR3: TGCGCCAGCAGCCAAGAACCTAGAGGGGGGGGAAACACCATATATTTT.

The chain uses TRBV20-1 and TRBJ2-3, with D uncertain. From germline, CDR1 is DFQATT and CDR2 SNEGSKA (reference sequence). CDR3 length: 12 amino acids. With 1 base removed from V and 3 bases from J, the gap between germline ends came to 5 bases. CDR3 coding DNA: TGCAGTGCTAGAGGGACGACAGATACGCAGTATTTT. Translation gives CSARGTTDTQYF.

J is TRBJ1-1 and V is TRBV7-6; D ambiguous. V was cut by 6 bases and J by 4 bases, with 12 bases left in between. This CDR3 is 13 amino acids long. Per germline, CDR1 SGHVS and CDR2 FNYEAQ. CDR3 sequence: CASRGAGSTEAFF. The CDR3 nucleotides read TGTGCCAGCAGAGGCGCCGGGAGCACTGAAGCTTTCTTT.